The clone carrying this TCR beta chain has only one observation. Repertoires were generated with immunoSEQ multiplex PCR, while TCRdb's copy carries only in-frame clones and drops some. Of roughly 36,000 clones listed, around 83% are singletons. The sample comes from a study of blood T cell repertoires in COVID-19. In the study overall: Sample material is recorded as cDNA or gDNA derived from T cells, B-cell-depleted T cells, or PBMCs.

The length of the CDR3 is 15 residues. Per the germline V gene, CDR1 is SNHLY and CDR2 is FYNNEI. Trimming stripped 6 bases from V and 0 bases from J, with 13 bases between. The sample consisted of peripheral blood. The chain is built from TRBV2 and TRBJ2-3, with TRBD1 as a possible D gene (7 bases). This receptor was identified in a human donor in a cohort sampled during active COVID-19. The CDR3 DNA is TGTGCCAGCAGGGGGGGCAGGGGGAGCACAGATACGCAGTATTTT. It encodes CASRGGRGSTDTQYF.